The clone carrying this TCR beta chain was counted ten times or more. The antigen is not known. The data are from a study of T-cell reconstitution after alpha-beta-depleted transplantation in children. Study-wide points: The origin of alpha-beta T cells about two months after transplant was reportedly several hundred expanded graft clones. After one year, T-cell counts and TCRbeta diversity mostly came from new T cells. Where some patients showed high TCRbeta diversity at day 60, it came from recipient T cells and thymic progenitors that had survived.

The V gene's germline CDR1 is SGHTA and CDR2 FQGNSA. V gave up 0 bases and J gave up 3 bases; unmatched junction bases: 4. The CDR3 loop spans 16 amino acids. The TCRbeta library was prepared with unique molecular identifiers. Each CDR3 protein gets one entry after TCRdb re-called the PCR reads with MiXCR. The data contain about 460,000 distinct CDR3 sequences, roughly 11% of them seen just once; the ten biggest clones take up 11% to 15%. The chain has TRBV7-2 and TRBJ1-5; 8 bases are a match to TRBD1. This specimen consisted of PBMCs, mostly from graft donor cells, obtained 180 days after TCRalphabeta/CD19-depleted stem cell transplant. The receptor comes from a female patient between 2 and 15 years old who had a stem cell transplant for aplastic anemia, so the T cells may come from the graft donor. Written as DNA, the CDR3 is TGTGCCAGCAGCTTAGCCGGGACAGGCGTCAATCAGCCCCAGCATTTT. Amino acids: CASSLAGTGVNQPQHF.